A single T cell receptor beta chain is shown here with its context. Its specificity is not known. Produced via immunoSEQ multiplex PCR; TCRdb's table is partial and in-frame only. The sample has around 74,000 clones, approximately 90% seen once. The data were taken from a study of T cell responses to AZD1222 COVID-19 vaccine. General study points: Regions 160-218 and 743-854 held dominance among vaccine-associated CD4 TCRs, which spanned spike. The repertoires were collected only after the peak T cell response.

Trimming shortened V by 3 bases and J by 5 bases, and 9 bases separated the two germline ends. The CDR3 length is 13 residues. Germline V lookup: CDR1 LGHDT, CDR2 YNNKEL (reference sequence). This specimen was peripheral blood, taken on day 0 of MenACWY control vaccination. This sequence originates from an adult in good health. The V call is TRBV3-1 (or the pseudogene TRBV3-2), the J call TRBJ2-3; D unclear. The CDR3 is CASSQKGGDTQYF. The CDR3 nucleotides read TGTGCCAGCAGCCAGAAGGGTGGAGATACGCAGTATTTT.